Listed below are T cell receptor beta chains from one sample, sequenced in a study of cytomegalovirus exposure and HLA in healthy donors. Sequencing was performed with immunoSEQ multiplex PCR; in TCRdb, only in-frame clones are kept and a portion is missing. The sample holds 100,000 to 120,000 clones, about four fifths seen once. The sequenced sample consisted of PBMCs. Source of these receptors: a man aged 25 to 40 in good health and CMV-seronegative. Each CDR3 is given with its conserved first and last residue. A D gene is named only where the DNA matches it firmly. Size tells how often a clone was seen (once, few, many) or the class of an expanded clone, and some rows leave it out.

>TRBJ2-3|TRBV29-1|NA|NA|16
CSGAKGVGGVTDTQYF
TGCAGCGGGGCCAAGGGTGTAGGGGGAGTGACAGATACGCAGTATTTT
>TRBJ2-3|TRBV29-1|once|TRBD1|13
CSVSGTGSDTQYF
TGCAGCGTTTCCGGGACAGGGTCAGATACGCAGTATTTT
>TRBJ1-5|TRBV30|NA|NA|15
CAWSGGDGSNQPQHF
TGTGCCTGGAGTGGCGGGGATGGGAGCAATCAGCCCCAGCATTTT
>TRBJ2-3|TRBV4-2|NA|NA|15
CASSQASGFADTQYF
TGTGCCAGCAGCCAAGCCTCAGGTTTTGCAGATACGCAGTATTTT
>TRBJ1-6|TRBV7-2|NA|TRBD1|15
CASSLGPDRGSPLHF
TGTGCCAGCAGCTTAGGGCCCGACAGGGGATCACCCCTCCACTTT
>TRBJ2-4|TRBV19|NA|NA|16
CASSPGLLIAKNIQYF
TGTGCCAGTAGTCCCGGACTGTTAATAGCCAAAAACATTCAGTACTTC
>TRBJ2-7|TRBV9|NA|NA|14
CASSVGSPTYEQYF
TGTGCCAGCAGCGTAGGTTCCCCCACCTACGAGCAGTACTTC
>TRBJ2-2|TRBV5-5|once|NA|17
CASSPFASAEFTGELFF
TGTGCCAGCAGCCCCTTCGCTAGCGCGGAATTCACCGGGGAGCTGTTTTTT
>TRBJ2-3|TRBV9|NA|TRBD2|16
CASSGIAGGVTDTQYF
TGTGCCAGCAGCGGAATAGCGGGGGGGGTCACAGATACGCAGTATTTT
>TRBJ2-5|TRBV4-2|few|NA|15
CASSQDQADQETQYF
TGTGCCAGCAGCCAAGATCAGGCAGACCAAGAGACCCAGTACTTC
>TRBJ1-2|TRBV4-3|NA|TRBD1|16
CASSQDLEQGGSGYTF
TGCGCCAGCAGCCAAGATTTAGAACAGGGGGGTAGCGGCTACACCTTC
>TRBJ2-3|TRBV7-2|NA|TRBD2|18
CASSLTSGRRSFTDTQYF
TGTGCCAGCAGCTTGACTAGCGGGAGGCGCTCTTTCACAGATACGCAGTATTTT
>TRBJ1-6|TRBV5-6|NA|TRBD1|14
CASSLGQGDSPLHF
TGTGCCAGCAGCTTGGGACAGGGAGATTCACCCCTCCACTTT
>TRBJ1-2|TRBV29-1|NA|NA|14
CSVTEDSTNYGYTF
TGCAGCGTTACCGAGGACAGCACTAACTATGGCTACACCTTC
>TRBJ2-2|TRBV4-3|NA|NA|12
CASRAGTGELFF
TGCGCCAGCAGGGCCGGGACCGGGGAGCTGTTTTTT
>TRBJ2-7|TRBV28|NA|NA|14
CASSLDTGSYEQYF
TGTGCCAGCAGTTTAGATACGGGGTCCTACGAGCAGTACTTC
>TRBJ2-2|TRBV5-1|once|NA|14
CASRPWEGAGELFF
TGCGCCAGCAGGCCTTGGGAGGGGGCCGGGGAGCTGTTTTTT
>TRBJ1-1|TRBV5-1|few|TRBD1|13
CASRPGQGPEAFF
TGCGCCAGCAGACCCGGACAGGGCCCCGAAGCTTTCTTT
>TRBJ2-7|TRBV6-5|few|NA|14
CASTMAAQPYEQYF
TGTGCCAGCACCATGGCGGCCCAACCCTACGAGCAGTACTTC
>TRBJ1-3|TRBV5-1|NA|TRBD1|13
CASSHRGENTIYF
TGCGCCAGCAGCCACAGGGGTGAAAACACCATATATTTT
>TRBJ1-1|TRBV27|once|TRBD1|16
CASSALGQGVHTEAFF
TGTGCCAGCAGTGCACTCGGACAGGGGGTTCACACTGAAGCTTTCTTT
>TRBJ2-3|TRBV5-1|NA|TRBD2|20
CASSSTSGTSGSRPTDTQYF
TGCGCCAGCAGCTCGACGTCCGGGACTAGCGGGAGCCGGCCAACAGATACGCAGTATTTT
>TRBJ2-7|TRBV5-1|NA|TRBD1|15
CATAPRQGGSYEQYF
TGCGCCACCGCGCCCCGACAGGGGGGGTCCTACGAGCAGTACTTC
>TRBJ1-5|TRBV6-1|NA|NA|13
CAIREVGNQPQHF
TGTGCCATCAGAGAGGTGGGCAATCAGCCCCAGCATTTT